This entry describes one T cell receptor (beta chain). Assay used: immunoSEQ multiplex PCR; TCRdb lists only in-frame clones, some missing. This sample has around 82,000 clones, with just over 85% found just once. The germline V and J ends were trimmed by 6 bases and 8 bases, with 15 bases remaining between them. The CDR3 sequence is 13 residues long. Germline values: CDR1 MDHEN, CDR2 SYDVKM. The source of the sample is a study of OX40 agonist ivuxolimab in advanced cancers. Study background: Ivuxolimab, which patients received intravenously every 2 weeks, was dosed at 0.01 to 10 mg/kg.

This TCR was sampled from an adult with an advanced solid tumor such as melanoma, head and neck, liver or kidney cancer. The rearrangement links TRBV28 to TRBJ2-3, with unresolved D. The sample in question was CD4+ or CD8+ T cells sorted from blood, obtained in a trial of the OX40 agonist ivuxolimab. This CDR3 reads CASSQEGRVTQYF. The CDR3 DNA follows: TGTGCCAGCAGCCAAGAAGGCAGAGTTACGCAGTATTTT.